This T cell receptor beta chain was sequenced for a study of T-cell memory formation after mild COVID-19. Whole-study findings and limits: There was no confirmation that second-wave clones peaking on day 37 were SARS-CoV-2 specific.

Regarding this clonotype: Its antigen remains unknown.

Losses at the gene ends were 5 bases for V and 5 bases for J; bases not matched to a gene: 13. CDR1 is MNHEY and CDR2 is SVGEGT in the germline V gene. The CDR3 extends over 17 amino acids. MiXCR, run by TCRdb on the 5' RACE reads, gives a single entry per CDR3 protein. Of some 250,000 distinct CDR3 sequences detected, roughly 17% appear once; the ten largest clones hold around 23%. This rearrangement joins TRBV6-2 or TRBV6-3 to TRBJ2-1, with TRBD2 identical over 9 bases. The TCR comes from a man younger than 35 who had mild COVID-19 (a few samples of this study predate the infection). Cell type and time point are not known. Sequencing used PBMCs or a T cell subset sorted from them (not recorded which). CDR3 loop: CASSPLVTAGGNNEQFF. Written as DNA, the CDR3 is TGTGCCAGCAGTCCCTTGGTGACAGCGGGGGGAAACAATGAGCAGTTCTTC.